The clone carrying this T cell receptor beta chain was picked up one time. Its specificity is unknown. This CDR3 region has 17 residues. V shed 1 base and J 2 bases; nucleotides not matched to a gene: 6. Germline values: CDR1 KGHSH, CDR2 LQKENI. PCR employed 60 Vbeta and 13 Jbeta primers. Clones were read by immunoSEQ multiplex PCR, and TCRdb kept only the in-frame ones, dropping some. Of 170,000 or so clones in the sample, 79% were seen once. This specimen comes from a study of cytomegalovirus exposure and HLA in healthy donors. Study at large: HLA-typed donors were the source of about 85 million unique TCRs, which an early data release held.

Study-level findings and limits: Rare TCR sequences dominated, though some public TCRs recurred in many donors. When analyzed later, a missense DCLRE1C variant was found to be linked to TCR beta V- and J-gene trimming.

The sample taken for sequencing was PBMCs. The chain uses TRBV18 and TRBJ1-3; 9 positions agree with TRBD1. This TCR came from a middle-aged woman in good health and CMV-seronegative. This CDR3 is CASSPLRTGAPGNTIYF. DNA for the CDR3: TGTGCCAGCTCACCACTGAGGACAGGGGCCCCTGGAAACACCATATATTTT. The full variable domain, in which reference TRBV18 and TRBJ1-3 provide the parts outside the CDR3, is NAGVMQNPRHLVRRRGQEARLRCSPMKGHSHVYWYRQLPEEGLKFMVYLQKENIIDESGMPKERFSAEFPKEGPSILRIQQVVRGDSAAYFCASSPLRTGAPGNTIYFGEGSWLTVV.